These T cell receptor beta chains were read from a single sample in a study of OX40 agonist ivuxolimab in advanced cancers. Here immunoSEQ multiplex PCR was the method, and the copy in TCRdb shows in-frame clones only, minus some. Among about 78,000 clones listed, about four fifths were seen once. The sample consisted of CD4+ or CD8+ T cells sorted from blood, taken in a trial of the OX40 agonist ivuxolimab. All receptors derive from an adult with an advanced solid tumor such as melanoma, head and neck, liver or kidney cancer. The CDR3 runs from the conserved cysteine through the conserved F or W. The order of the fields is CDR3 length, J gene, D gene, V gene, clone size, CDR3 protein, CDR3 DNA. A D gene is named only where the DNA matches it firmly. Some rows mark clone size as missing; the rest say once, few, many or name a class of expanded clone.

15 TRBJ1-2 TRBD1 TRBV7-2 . CASSSPGTVYSGYTF TGTGCCAGCAGCTCGCCCGGGACAGTTTACTCTGGCTACACCTTC
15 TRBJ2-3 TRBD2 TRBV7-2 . CASSGGGRGTDTQYF TGTGCCAGCAGTGGGGGCGGGAGGGGCACAGATACGCAGTATTTT
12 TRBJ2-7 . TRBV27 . CASSSNNYEQYF TGTGCCAGCAGCTCTAACAACTACGAGCAGTACTTC
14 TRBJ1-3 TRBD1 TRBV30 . CAWKGAVSGNTIYF TGTGCCTGGAAGGGGGCGGTCTCTGGAAACACCATATATTTT
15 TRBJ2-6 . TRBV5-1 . CASSLEGTGANVLTF TGCGCCAGCAGCTTGGAAGGGACTGGGGCCAACGTCCTGACTTTC
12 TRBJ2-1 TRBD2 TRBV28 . CASWGGSYEQFF TGTGCCAGCTGGGGCGGGAGCTATGAGCAGTTCTTC
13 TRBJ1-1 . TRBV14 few CASSRQENTEAFF TGTGCCAGCAGCCGTCAGGAGAACACTGAAGCTTTCTTT
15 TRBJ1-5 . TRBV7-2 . CASSWDNRSNQPQHF TGTGCCAGCAGCTGGGACAACAGGAGCAATCAGCCCCAGCATTTT
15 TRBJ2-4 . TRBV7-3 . CASSLSASPGNIQYF TGTGCCAGCAGCTTATCCGCCTCCCCAGGAAACATTCAGTACTTC
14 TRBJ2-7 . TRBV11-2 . CASSLDWNSYEQYF TGTGCCAGCAGCCTGGACTGGAACTCCTACGAGCAGTACTTC
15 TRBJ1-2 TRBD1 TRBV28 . CASSSDRGGNYGYTF TGTGCCAGCAGTTCTGACAGGGGCGGGAACTATGGCTACACCTTC
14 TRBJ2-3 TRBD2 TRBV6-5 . CASSYRGGTDTQYF TGTGCCAGCAGTTATCGGGGGGGCACAGATACGCAGTATTTT
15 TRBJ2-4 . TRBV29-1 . CSVEQVAGKKNIQYF TGCAGCGTTGAACAGGTGGCAGGGAAAAAAAACATTCAGTACTTC
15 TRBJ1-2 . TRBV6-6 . CASRTWGGEANGYTF TGTGCCAGCAGAACCTGGGGGGGCGAAGCAAACGGCTACACCTTC
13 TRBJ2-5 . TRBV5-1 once CASSLQAEETQYF TGCGCCAGCAGCTTGCAAGCAGAAGAGACCCAGTACTTC
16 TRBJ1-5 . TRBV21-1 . CASSKKQGLTNQPQHF TGTGCCAGCAGCAAAAAACAGGGACTCACGAATCAGCCCCAGCATTTT
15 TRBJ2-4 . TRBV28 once CASRSTDLAKNIQYF TGTGCCAGCAGATCGACAGACTTAGCCAAAAACATTCAGTACTTC
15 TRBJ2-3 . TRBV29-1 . CSVLRDKTVTDTQYF TGCAGCGTTTTACGAGACAAGACGGTCACAGATACGCAGTATTTT
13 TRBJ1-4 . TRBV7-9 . CASSSFIGEKLFF TGTGCCAGCAGCTCCTTTATCGGGGAAAAACTGTTTTTT
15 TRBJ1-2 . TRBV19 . CASSIDGQGSYGYTF TGTGCCAGTAGTATAGATGGCCAGGGTTCCTACGGCTACACCTTC
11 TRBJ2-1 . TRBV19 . CASRNYNEQFF TGTGCCAGCCGGAACTACAATGAGCAGTTCTTC
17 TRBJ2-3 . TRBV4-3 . CASSQDFGRASTDTQYF TGCGCCAGCAGCCAAGATTTTGGGAGAGCTAGCACAGATACGCAGTATTTT
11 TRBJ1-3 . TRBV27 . CASRPPRGGYF TGTGCCAGCAGGCCGCCTCGGGGTGGGTATTTT
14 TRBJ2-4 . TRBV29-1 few CSVVLEGRENIQYF TGCAGCGTTGTGCTGGAGGGCCGTGAAAACATTCAGTACTTC
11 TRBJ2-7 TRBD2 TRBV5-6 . CASSRGGEQYF TGTGCCAGCAGTCGGGGGGGCGAGCAGTACTTC
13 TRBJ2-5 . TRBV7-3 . CASSFSGRETQYF TGTGCCAGCAGCTTTAGTGGGAGAGAGACCCAGTACTTC
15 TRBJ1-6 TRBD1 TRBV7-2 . CASSGQGGYNSPLHF TGTGCCAGCAGCGGGCAGGGGGGATATAATTCACCCCTCCACTTT
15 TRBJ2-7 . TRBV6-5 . CASSTSVSGTDEQYF .
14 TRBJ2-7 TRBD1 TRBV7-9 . CASSLLTGAGEQYF TGTGCCAGCAGCTTATTAACAGGGGCTGGCGAGCAGTACTTC
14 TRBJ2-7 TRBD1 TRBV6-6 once CASSSAQGADEQYF TGTGCCAGCAGTAGTGCGCAGGGGGCGGACGAGCAGTACTTC
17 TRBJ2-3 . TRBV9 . CASSVEGAVPSTDTQYF TGTGCCAGCAGCGTAGAAGGAGCGGTCCCTAGCACAGATACGCAGTATTTT
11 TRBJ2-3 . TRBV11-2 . CASRLADTQYF TGTGCCAGCAGGCTAGCAGATACGCAGTATTTT
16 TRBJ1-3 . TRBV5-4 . CASSSGTLSSGNTIYF TGTGCCAGCAGCTCGGGGACACTCAGCTCTGGAAACACCATATATTTT
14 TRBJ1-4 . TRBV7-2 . CASSLGLISEKLFF TGTGCCAGCAGCTTGGGCTTAATAAGTGAAAAACTGTTTTTT
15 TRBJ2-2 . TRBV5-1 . CASSFGASNTGELFF TGCGCCAGCAGCTTTGGGGCTAGCAACACCGGGGAGCTGTTTTTT
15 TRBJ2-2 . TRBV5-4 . CASSLAGLNTGELFF TGTGCCAGCAGCCTCGCGGGACTTAACACCGGGGAGCTGTTTTTT
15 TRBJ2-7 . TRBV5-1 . CASSTGTPTYYEQYF TGCGCCAGCAGCACCGGGACACCCACCTACTACGAGCAGTACTTC
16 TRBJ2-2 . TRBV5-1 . CASSPGWTPPAGELFF TGCGCCAGCAGCCCCGGATGGACCCCACCCGCCGGGGAGCTGTTTTTT
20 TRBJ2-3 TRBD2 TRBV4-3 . CASSQRYRASGGAGTDTQYF TGCGCCAGCAGCCAACGATATCGGGCTAGCGGGGGGGCAGGCACAGATACGCAGTATTTT
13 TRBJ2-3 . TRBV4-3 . CASSPRGTDTQYF TGCGCCAGCAGCCCGAGGGGCACAGATACGCAGTATTTT
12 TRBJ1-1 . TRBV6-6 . CASSRMNTEAFF TGTGCCAGCAGTCGAATGAACACTGAAGCTTTCTTT
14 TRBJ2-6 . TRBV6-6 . CASRDVGGANVLTF TGTGCCAGCAGAGATGTAGGGGGGGCCAACGTCCTGACTTTC
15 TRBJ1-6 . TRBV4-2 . CASSLRTDKASPLHF TGTGCCAGCAGCCTACGGACAGATAAGGCTTCACCCCTCCACTTT
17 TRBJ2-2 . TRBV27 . CASSLSLTGVNTGELFF TGTGCCAGCAGTTTATCCCTGACTGGCGTCAACACCGGGGAGCTGTTTTTT
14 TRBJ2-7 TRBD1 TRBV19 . CASSIRQGMGEQYF TGTGCCAGTAGTATAAGACAGGGGATGGGCGAGCAGTACTTC
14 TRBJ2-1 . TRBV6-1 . CASSGMGIGNEQFF TGTGCCAGCAGTGGGATGGGAATAGGGAATGAGCAGTTCTTC
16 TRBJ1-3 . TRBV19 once CASSRMATGSGNTIYF TGTGCCAGTAGTAGAATGGCGACAGGCTCTGGAAACACCATATATTTT
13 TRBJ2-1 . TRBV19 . CASLGGLNNEQFF TGTGCCAGCCTCGGCGGGCTAAACAATGAGCAGTTCTTC
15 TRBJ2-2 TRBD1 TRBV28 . CASRGDRVGTGELFF TGTGCCAGCAGGGGGGACAGGGTGGGCACCGGGGAGCTGTTTTTT
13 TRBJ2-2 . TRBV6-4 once CASSVYRNRELFF TGTGCCAGCAGTGTTTATCGGAACCGGGAGCTGTTTTTT
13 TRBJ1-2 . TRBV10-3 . CAISESLSYGYTF TGTGCCATCAGTGAGTCGTTGTCCTATGGCTACACCTTC
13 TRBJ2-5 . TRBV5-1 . CASGYGAGETQYF TGCGCCAGCGGATACGGGGCCGGAGAGACCCAGTACTTC
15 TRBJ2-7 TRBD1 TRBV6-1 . CASSGRAGGSDEQYF TGTGCCAGCAGTGGGCGGGCAGGGGGTAGCGACGAGCAGTACTTC